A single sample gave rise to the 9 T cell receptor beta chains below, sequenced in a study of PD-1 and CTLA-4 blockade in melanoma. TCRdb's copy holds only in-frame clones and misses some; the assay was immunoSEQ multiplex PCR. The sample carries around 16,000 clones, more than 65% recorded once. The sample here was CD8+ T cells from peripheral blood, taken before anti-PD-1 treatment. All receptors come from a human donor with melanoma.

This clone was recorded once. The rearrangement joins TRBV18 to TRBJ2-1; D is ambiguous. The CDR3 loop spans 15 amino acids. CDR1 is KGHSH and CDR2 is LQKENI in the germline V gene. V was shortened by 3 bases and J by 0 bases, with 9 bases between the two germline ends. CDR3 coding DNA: TGTGCCAGCTCACCGATCGCAAGCTCCTACAATGAGCAGTTCTTC. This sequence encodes CASSPIASSYNEQFF.

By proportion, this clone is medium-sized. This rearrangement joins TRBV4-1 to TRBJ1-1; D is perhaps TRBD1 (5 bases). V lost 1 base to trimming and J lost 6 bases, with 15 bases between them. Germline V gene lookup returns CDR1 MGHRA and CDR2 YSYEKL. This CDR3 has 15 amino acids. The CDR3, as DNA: TGCGCCAGCAGCCAAGTTCCGGGAGGGACCTCTGAAGCTTTCTTT. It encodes CASSQVPGGTSEAFF.

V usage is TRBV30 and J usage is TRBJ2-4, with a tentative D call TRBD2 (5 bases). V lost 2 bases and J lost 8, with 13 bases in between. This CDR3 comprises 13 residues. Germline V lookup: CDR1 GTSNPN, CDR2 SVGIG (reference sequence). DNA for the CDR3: TGTGCCTGGAGTATTACGGGGTGGGACATTCAGTACTTC. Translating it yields CAWSITGWDIQYF. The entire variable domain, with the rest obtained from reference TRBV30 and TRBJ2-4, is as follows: SQTIHQWPATLVQPVGSPLSLECTVEGTSNPNLYWYRQAAGRGLQLLFYSVGIGQISSEVPQNLSASRPQDRQFILSSKKLLLSDSGFYLCAWSITGWDIQYFGAGTRLSVL.

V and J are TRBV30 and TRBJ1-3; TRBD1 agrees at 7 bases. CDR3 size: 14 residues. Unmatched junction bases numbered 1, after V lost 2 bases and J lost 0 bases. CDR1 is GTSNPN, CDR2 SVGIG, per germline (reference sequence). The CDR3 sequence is CAWSRTGSGNTIYF. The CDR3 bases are TGTGCCTGGAGTCGGACAGGCTCTGGAAACACCATATATTTT.

DNA for the CDR3: TGCGCCAGCAGCCAAGCACACGGGACGACGTACATCGATGAGCAGTTCTTC. As protein: CASSQAHGTTYIDEQFF. The rearrangement links TRBV4-1 to TRBJ2-1; D possibly uses TRBD1 or TRBD2 (5 bases each). The germline V gene encodes CDR1 MGHRA and CDR2 YSYEKL. Trimming took off 1 base at V and 8 bases at J, with 21 bases between the two ends. There are 17 residues in the CDR3.

This chain's CDR3 is CASSDVGGRGYNEQFF. The CDR3 DNA reads as TGTGCCAGCAGTGATGTTGGCGGGAGAGGGTACAATGAGCAGTTCTTC. The V and J genes are TRBV2 and TRBJ2-1, with TRBD2 matching 7 bases. V was clipped by 3 bases and J by 4 bases; unmatched bases: 9. The CDR3 has 16 residues. The germline gives CDR1 SNHLY, CDR2 FYNNEI. Based on the CDR3 plus reference TRBV2 and TRBJ2-1, the full variable domain is EPEVTQTPSHQVTQMGQEVILRCVPISNHLYFYWYRQILGQKVEFLVSFYNNEISEKSEIFDDQFSVERPDGSNFTLKIRSTKLEDSAMYFCASSDVGGRGYNEQFFGPGTRLTVL.

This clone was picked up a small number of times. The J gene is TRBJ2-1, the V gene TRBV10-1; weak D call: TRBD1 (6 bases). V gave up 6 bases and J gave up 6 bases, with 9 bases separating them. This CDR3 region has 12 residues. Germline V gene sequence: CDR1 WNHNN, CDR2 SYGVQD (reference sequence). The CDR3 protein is CASRDSSNEQFF. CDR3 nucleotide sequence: TGCGCCAGCAGGGACAGCTCCAATGAGCAGTTCTTC.

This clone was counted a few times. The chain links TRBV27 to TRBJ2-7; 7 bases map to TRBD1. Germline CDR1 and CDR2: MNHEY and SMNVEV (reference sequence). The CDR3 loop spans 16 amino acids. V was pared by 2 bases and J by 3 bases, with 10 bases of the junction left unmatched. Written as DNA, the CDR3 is TGTGCCAGCAGTTTAGACCTCTACAGGGGTCGCTACGAGCAGTACTTC. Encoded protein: CASSLDLYRGRYEQYF.

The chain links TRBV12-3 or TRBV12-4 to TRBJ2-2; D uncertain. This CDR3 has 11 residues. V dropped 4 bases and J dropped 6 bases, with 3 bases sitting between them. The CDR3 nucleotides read TGTGCCAGCAGTTGGGCCGGGGAGCTGTTTTTT. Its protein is CASSWAGELFF.